The clone carrying this T cell receptor (beta chain) was detected many times. Its antigen is not known. CDR3 length: 14 amino acids. The V gene's germline CDR1 is SGHNT and CDR2 YENEEA. The junction had 3 bases not matched to a gene; V was cut back by 2 bases and J by 2 bases. The TCR beta library used iRepertoire HTBI primers with Arm-PCR amplification of CDR3. TCRdb reanalysed the multiplex PCR reads using MiXCR and keeps one entry per CDR3 protein. This sample has approximately 490,000 distinct CDR3 sequences, with about a sixth found just once. This entry comes from a study of regulatory T cells in long-lasting Graves disease. Across the study: Those Graves' patients who were newly diagnosed had been on antithyroid drugs under 3 months. Notes on the study in general: Segments TRBV28, TRBJ1-2 and TRBJ2-5 showed preferential usage in persistent disease.

This sample's time point: newly diagnosed GD, antithyroid drugs for less than 3 months. From PBMCs, RNA was extracted and then used to make the TCR library. The same data also went into a second study, on T cells in Graves' hyperthyroidism and ophthalmopathy. That paper states: Separation of ophthalmopathy from stable hyperthyroidism was achieved by a 13 V-J model.

The chain carries TRBV11-3 and TRBJ2-7, with 7 bases that match TRBD1. This material consisted of peripheral blood mononuclear cells (PBMCs), taken at new diagnosis, from a patient treated with antithyroid drugs. This sequence was found in a man between 40 and 49 years old with Graves disease. The CDR3 sequence: CASSLHRGAYEQYF. In DNA, the CDR3 is TGTGCCAGCAGCTTACACAGGGGAGCCTACGAGCAGTACTTC.